These 3 T cell receptor beta chains were sequenced from one sample in a study of CD8 T cells in ankylosing spondylitis. TCRdb re-analysed the 5' RACE reads in MiXCR, keeping a single row per CDR3 protein. The sample records roughly 38,000 distinct CDR3 sequences, about 3% being singletons. Sample: blood, either unsorted or a sorted T cell fraction (not recorded which). The receptor source for this set is a male donor with ankylosing spondylitis or in good health (not recorded which).

This clonotype was counted at least ten times. V usage is TRBV9 and J usage is TRBJ2-3, with D tentatively TRBD2 (6 bases). There are 14 residues in the CDR3. Germline V gives CDR1 SGDLS, CDR2 YYNGEE. The ends were cut back, 3 bases at V and 0 bases at J, with 8 bases in the middle. In nucleotides, the CDR3 is TGTGCCAGCAGCGCTAGCGCTAGCACAGATACGCAGTATTTT. Translated, it gives CASSASASTDTQYF.

Many counts were recorded for this clonotype. The chain carries TRBV9 and TRBJ2-5, with 7 bases identical to TRBD1. The V and J ends lost 0 bases and 3 bases, in that order; junction bases with no gene match: 8. The CDR3 covers 16 residues. From germline, CDR1 is SGDLS and CDR2 YYNGEE. The DNA for the CDR3 is TGTGCCAGCAGCGTAGCGACAGGGATTAGAGAAGAGACCCAGTACTTC. Translating gives CASSVATGIREETQYF.

In this sample, this clonotype turned up many times. V usage is TRBV9 and J usage is TRBJ1-3; D call uncertain. Germline loops: CDR1 SGDLS, CDR2 YYNGEE. Trimming took off 0 bases at V and 0 bases at J, with 7 bases between the two ends. CDR3 length: 15 residues. CDR3 sequence reads: CASSVGGSSGNTIYF. DNA of the CDR3: TGTGCCAGCAGCGTAGGAGGCAGCTCTGGAAACACCATATATTTT.